What follows describes a single T cell receptor (beta chain). Its antigen remains unidentified. The sample originates from a study of T-cell memory formation after mild COVID-19. Study-level background: Largely donor-specific sequence clusters came from a couple of donors. General study findings and limits: Pre-infection memory contained some responding clones, which suggested that cross-reactive memory had joined. A second wave expanding day 15 to 37 was CD4+-biased; contracting clones were balanced.

V dropped 2 bases and J dropped 2 bases, with 7 bases sitting between them. The CDR3 has 15 amino acids. One entry per CDR3 protein results from TCRdb running MiXCR on the 5' RACE reads. The sample consists of fewer than 250,000 distinct CDR3 sequences, roughly a tenth of them appearing once. The genes are TRBV12-3 or TRBV12-4 and TRBJ1-6; TRBD1 is a possible D gene (5 bases). This TCR was recovered from a man younger than 35 who had mild COVID-19 (a few samples of this study predate the infection). Cell type and time point are not known. The sequenced sample was PBMCs or a T cell subset sorted from them (not recorded which). CDR3 bases: TGTGCCAGCAGTTTAAGGGACCCCTATAATTCACCCCTCCACTTT. Translating gives CASSLRDPYNSPLHF.